Presented here are 6 T cell receptor beta chains from one specimen sequenced in a study of shared T cell receptors in the human thymus (TCRdb year 2021). Library prep was done by the immunoSEQ multiplex PCR assay. TCRdb provides this immuneACCESS table in a form limited to in-frame rearrangements. Some clones are lacking; in checked studies, under half of them reflect an unresolved V gene, and why the rest are absent is not known. For this sample there are more than 550,000 clones; 80% to 90% appear just once. 0.0095% to 0.013% of the sample goes to the ten largest clones. This sample also appeared in a second study, on human thymus T cells.

Sequenced material: thymocytes. The receptors stem from a girl in the first two years of life with a congenital heart defect. Donor details come from another sample of the same person, matched by shared clones.

CDR3 coding DNA: TGTGCCAGCAGCCGACAGGGGAGCTCCTACAATGAGCAGTTCTTC. Protein: CASSRQGSSYNEQFF. The chain recombines TRBV9 with TRBJ2-1; 8 bases map to TRBD1. CDR1 is SGDLS and CDR2 is YYNGEE in the germline V gene. This CDR3 is 15 amino acids long. V gave up 4 bases and J gave up 0 bases; unmatched junction bases: 3.

The chain employs TRBV5-1 and TRBJ1-4, with 8 bases identical to TRBD1. The CDR3 has 17 residues. CDR1 and CDR2 from the germline V gene are SGHRS and YFSETQ. V was pared by 1 base and J by 1 base, with 6 bases of the junction left unmatched. Here the CDR3 DNA reads TGCGCCAGCAGCTTGTTTCAGGGGGCGGTAACTAATGAAAAACTGTTTTTT. Protein product: CASSLFQGAVTNEKLFF.

The V gene is TRBV5-6, the J gene TRBJ1-3, with unresolved D. Germline CDR1 SGHDT, CDR2 YYEEEE. The V gene lost 6 bases and the J gene lost 0 bases, with 19 bases spanning the gap. This CDR3 is built from 17 residues. The CDR3 DNA follows: TGTGCCAGCACACATTGGGCAGTTGCCAACTCTGGAAACACCATATATTTT. It codes for CASTHWAVANSGNTIYF.

This chain links TRBV5-1 with TRBJ2-3, with 9 bases lining up with TRBD2. After removal of 1 base from V and 0 bases from J, the junction contained 12 bases not matched to a gene. The CDR3 contains 19 residues. CDR1 SGHRS and CDR2 YFSETQ come from the germline V gene. CDR3 nucleotide sequence: TGCGCCAGCAGCTTGAGATCCAGCGGGGGGCCTACTAGCACAGATACGCAGTATTTT. Encoded protein: CASSLRSSGGPTSTDTQYF.

The rearrangement links TRBV6-1 to TRBJ2-3; maybe TRBD1 (6 bases). The CDR3 totals 16 residues. Germline V gene lookup returns CDR1 MNHNS and CDR2 SASEGT. Trimming took off 2 bases at V and 1 base at J, with 13 bases between the two ends. The CDR3 DNA reads TGTGCCAGCAGTGAATTGGGCAGGGGTGGCACAGATACGCAGTATTTT. Protein sequence: CASSELGRGGTDTQYF.

The J gene is TRBJ1-1, the V gene TRBV5-1; D remains unclear. Trimming pared 10 bases from V and 1 base from J, leaving 17 bases between. The CDR3 is made up of 14 amino acids. Germline V lookup: CDR1 SGHRS, CDR2 YFSETQ. The CDR3 region has the DNA TGCGCCTCCCGGCAGGTATCATGGAACACTGAAGCTTTCTTT. This translates into CASRQVSWNTEAFF.